By share, the clone carrying this TCR beta chain counts as medium-sized. Its specificity is unknown. The cDNA was generated by 5'RACE with 10-nucleotide random UMIs. Each CDR3 protein is one row after TCRdb ran MiXCR on the 5' RACE reads. The sample lists 70,000 to 95,000 distinct CDR3 sequences, less than 15% seen once, with around 5.3% in the top ten. The data originate from a study of neurological immune-mediated disorders. Time point indicated: longitudinal time-point 2. Regarding the study as a whole: Expanded clones shared no CDR3 amino acid sequences across subjects, suggesting private repertoires in all groups.

The sequenced sample was PBMCs. The source is a female donor with HTLV-1-associated myelopathy (HAM/TSP).

The CDR3 sequence: CASHPGATGSYNEQFF. The CDR3, as DNA: TGTGCCAGCCACCCCGGGGCCACCGGATCCTACAATGAGCAGTTCTTC. The chain is built from TRBV28 and TRBJ2-1; D tentatively reads TRBD1 or TRBD2 (5 bases each). Germline loops: CDR1 MDHEN, CDR2 SYDVKM. The V and J ends lost 8 bases and 1 base respectively, with 18 bases between them. The CDR3 extends over 16 amino acids. The whole variable domain, filled in from reference TRBV28 and TRBJ2-1, reads DVKVTQSSRYLVKRTGEKVFLECVQDMDHENMFWYRQDPGLGLRLIYFSYDVKMKEKGDIPEGYSVSREKKERFSLILESASTNQTSMYLCASHPGATGSYNEQFFGPGTRLTVL.